Given below is one TCR beta chain in context. Its antigen remains unknown. This table comes from immunoSEQ multiplex PCR, and its TCRdb copy is limited to in-frame clones, with some not included. Here the sample spans roughly 130,000 clones, about 90% being singletons. Losses at the gene ends were 6 bases for V and 0 bases for J; bases not matched to a gene: 6. This CDR3 has 16 residues. Germline loops: CDR1 MDHEN, CDR2 SYDVKM. The sample is drawn from a study of T cell responses to AZD1222 COVID-19 vaccine. Study observations and caveats: With two AZD1222 doses given, Spike-specific TCR breadth and depth both rose.

This clonotype originated in an adult who received the AZD1222 COVID-19 vaccine. The J gene is TRBJ2-4, the V gene TRBV28, with 9 nucleotides matching TRBD2. The specimen was peripheral blood, collected 28 days after the second AZD1222 dose. The CDR3 sequence is CASSQTSGIAKNIQYF. Here the CDR3 DNA reads TGTGCCAGCAGCCAGACTAGCGGAATAGCCAAAAACATTCAGTACTTC.